The TCR beta chain under discussion was sequenced for a study of T cells after yellow fever vaccination. UMIs were added to TCR cDNA along with a universal primer site when it was made by 5'RACE template switching. TCRdb re-called the 5' RACE reads with MiXCR, one entry per CDR3 protein. The repertoire has 300,000 to 400,000 distinct CDR3 sequences, 8.5% to 9% of them found once; the top ten carry more than 15%. Overall study findings and caveats: A large majority of primary-vaccination clones showed up again after the booster (approximately 95% CD4, 75% to 90% CD8).

This clonotype was recorded many times. Its matching antigen is unknown. The sequence derives from a man aged 18 to 29 who received the YFV17D yellow fever vaccine. The sample in question was PBMCs, obtained on the day of the first yellow fever vaccination.

This chain's CDR3 is CASSPGHLSNQPQHF. In nucleotides, the CDR3 is TGCGCCAGCAGCCCCGGACACCTTAGCAATCAGCCCCAGCATTTT. The chain recombines TRBV5-1 with TRBJ1-5; possible D gene TRBD1, 5 bases. V lost 4 bases, J lost 0 bases, and 11 bases lay in between. Per the germline V gene, CDR1 is SGHRS and CDR2 is YFSETQ. The CDR3 is 15 residues long.